Below, one T cell receptor beta chain is given with its context. This clone has just a few counts. Its antigen remains undetermined. The input lacks base qualities; no much larger clone sits a single base away. The data were taken from a study of beta chain features in type 1 diabetes (dated 2018 in TCRdb). Background on the whole study: Mean age, gender distribution, total cell number and subset yield did not differ between patients and healthy donors. A total of 90 million to 120 million sorted cells were examined across all samples, and a strong correlation was observed between cell number per subset and RNA yield. In the study, TCRB repertoires of sorted circulating CD4+ T cell subsets from recently diagnosed type 1 diabetes patients were compared with those of matched healthy donors. Whereas all 30 or so donors provided naive and central memory subsets, regulatory and stem cell-like memory subsets were isolated from just 8 patients and roughly eight healthy donors.

The entire isolated RNA was reverse transcribed using the High Capacity cDNA Reverse Transcription Kit, and thus expressed TCRB transcripts were sequenced. Naive, central memory and regulatory T cell samples underwent deep immunoSEQ sequencing, averaging about 3.57 million total reads per sample. After sorted cells were lysed in RLT buffer, RNA was extracted with DNase-treated RNeasy Micro or Mini kits, with the choice depending on cell number. Each cell subset was processed on its own to prevent cross-contamination, while patient and healthy donor samples were processed together. The immunoSEQ multiplex PCR was used to amplify TCRB sequences from cDNA, generating 87-bp fragments that spanned the CDR3 region. Amplicons were sequenced on the Illumina HiSeq platform. The source study handled its data this way. Synthetic template baselines were used to correct PCR bias computationally, reads within Hamming distance 2 were collapsed together, and singletons that could not be merged were discarded. Reads were aligned against IMGT to assign V, D and J genes, CDR3 length and insertions or deletions at six rearrangement sites. Clonotype counts were normalized to sorted cell number within each subset before computing true diversity and Gini coefficients with the tcR R package. The overlap coefficient, calculated on TCRB nucleotide sequences, was used to quantify repertoire sharing. As a proxy for the pre-selection repertoire, out-of-frame TCRB sequences from naive cells were analyzed. Imported from immuneACCESS, the table was reduced by TCRdb to in-frame sequences with V and J called. These copies leave out some clones; in studies compared against another copy, an unresolved V gene accounts for under half, and the cause of the remainder is not known. That table gives V, J and clone size, and the DNA gave D and trimming. A total of 900,000 or so clones appear in this sample, roughly a sixth of them only once. In total, the top ten clones hold 0.023% of the sample.

From each donor, a single peripheral blood sample of 95 to 150 mL on average was drawn into heparinised tubes. Naive, central memory, regulatory and stem cell-like memory CD4+ T cells were sorted on a BD FACSAria II using a panel including CD45RO, CCR7, CD25, CD127, CD95 and CD27. Every sorted population had a purity above 98%. PBMCs were isolated immediately by Lymphoprep density gradient centrifugation and stained directly without culture. Samples were stained and sorted in pairs, with one healthy donor and one patient per experiment, so that batch effects were minimized. Summary of the overall study and its limitations: Because the HLA sub-analyses included only small numbers of individuals, any influence of HLA type on TCRB rearrangement was left unresolved. The naive, central memory and regulatory TCRB repertoires appeared to resemble one another more closely among patients than among healthy donors. PCR may preferentially amplify shorter templates, but because patient and control samples were amplified and corrected together, any resulting skew would affect both groups equally. Type 1 diabetes patients showed a moderate but significant shortening of TCRB CDR3 length in all four CD4+ subsets. Because cDNA was sequenced instead of genomic DNA, highly expressing activated cells could be over-represented, though the groups showed no difference in activation or CD3 levels. At VDJ recombination sites, patients with type 1 diabetes made fewer insertions and deleted more nucleotides, a pattern implying thymic rearrangement abnormalities.

The sequencing input was naive CD4+ T cells from blood. The cell subset or site tag for this specimen amounts to: true naive CD4+ T cells. The source is a woman under 30 in good health.

The DNA sequence is given as TGCAGCGGAGCGGGAATGAACACAGATACGCAGTATTTT. It codes for CSGAGMNTDTQYF. The V gene is TRBV29-1 and the J gene is TRBJ2-3; 7 of the junction bases match TRBD2. The CDR3 contains 13 residues, cysteine and phenylalanine counted. Here the CDR3 DNA is all that survives: 39 bases in frame from base 1. CDR1 and CDR2 are read off the germline V gene as SQVTM and ANQGSEA. V trim: 7 bases; J trim: 2 bases; unmatched bases: 6.